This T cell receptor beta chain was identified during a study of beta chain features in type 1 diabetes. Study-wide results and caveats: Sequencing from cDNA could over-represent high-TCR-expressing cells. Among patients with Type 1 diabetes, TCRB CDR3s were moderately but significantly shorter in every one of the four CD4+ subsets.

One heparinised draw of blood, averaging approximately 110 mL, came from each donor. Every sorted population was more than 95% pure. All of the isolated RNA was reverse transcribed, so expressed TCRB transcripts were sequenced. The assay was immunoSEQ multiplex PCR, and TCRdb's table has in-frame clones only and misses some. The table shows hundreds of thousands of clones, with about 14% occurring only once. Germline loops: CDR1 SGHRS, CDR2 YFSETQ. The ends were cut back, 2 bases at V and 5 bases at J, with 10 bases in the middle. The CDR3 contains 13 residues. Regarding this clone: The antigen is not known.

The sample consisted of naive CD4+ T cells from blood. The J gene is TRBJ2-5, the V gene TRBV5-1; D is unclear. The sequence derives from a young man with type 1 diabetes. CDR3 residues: CASSFGPVETQYF. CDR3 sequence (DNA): TGCGCCAGCAGCTTCGGACCAGTTGAGACCCAGTACTTC.